The T cell receptor beta chain under discussion was sequenced for a study of blood T cell repertoires in COVID-19. Sequencing was performed with immunoSEQ multiplex PCR; in TCRdb, only in-frame clones are kept and a portion is missing. The sample has about 300,000 clones, 89% seen once; the top ten hold approximately 1.8%. This CDR3 spans 14 amino acids. CDR1 is KGHSH and CDR2 is LQKENI in the germline V gene. Unmatched junction bases numbered 5, after V lost 3 bases and J lost 7 bases. This rearrangement joins TRBV18 to TRBJ1-5; TRBD1 aligns across 8 bases. The sample taken for sequencing was peripheral blood. The clonotype was recovered from a woman in her 30s with COVID-19, enrolled during active disease. CDR3: CASSPGQGRQPQHF. CDR3 coding DNA: TGTGCCAGCTCACCCGGACAGGGAAGACAGCCCCAGCATTTT.